Sequencing of this TCR beta chain was carried out in a study of control samples from healthy donors and cancer patients. The CDR3 is 15 residues long. Germline trimming cut 6 bases from V and 6 bases from J; bases unmatched to any gene: 10. The germline CDR1 and CDR2 sequences are SNHLY and FYNNEI. The protocol was immunoSEQ multiplex PCR, while the TCRdb copy is restricted to in-frame clones and leaves out a portion. The table lists 150,000 or so clones, about 89% of them singletons. This TCR was sampled from a man between 18 and 29 years old in good health. The chain links TRBV2 to TRBJ2-1; 8 bases are shared with TRBD2. Sequencing was performed on blood. CDR3 residues: CASSVLAGSPNEQFF. The CDR3, as DNA: TGTGCCAGCAGCGTCCTAGCGGGTTCCCCCAATGAGCAGTTCTTC.